Sequencing of this TCR beta chain was carried out in a study of blood T cell repertoires in COVID-19. Study overall: Whether acute or convalescent, the COVID-19 samples came from the United States, Italy and Spain. In each case, the material was cDNA or gDNA derived from T cells, B-cell-depleted T cells, or PBMCs.

Produced via immunoSEQ multiplex PCR; TCRdb's table is partial and in-frame only. Of around 92,000 clones detected, about 86% appear once; the ten largest clones hold 10% to 15%. The source of this sequence is a woman aged 55-70 years in a cohort sampled during active or convalescent COVID-19. Sequencing input: peripheral blood.

CDR3 coding DNA: TGTGCCAGCAGCTTAGGCGGACAGGGTCCCTTGGGGACCCAGTACTTC. It encodes CASSLGGQGPLGTQYF. The chain combines TRBV7-8 with TRBJ2-5; 8 bases map to TRBD1. This CDR3 region has 16 residues. V gave up 1 base and J gave up 7 bases; unmatched junction bases: 11. CDR1 is SGHVS and CDR2 is FQNEAQ in the germline V gene.